These 3 T cell receptor beta chains were sequenced from one sample in a study of tumor-infiltrating lymphocytes in primary liver carcinoma. Starting from around 500 ng of total RNA, TCR beta cDNA was produced with a primer in the constant region. Modified slightly, ARM-PCR produced TCR beta libraries over three nested multiplex PCR rounds. Use of TRBV1-TRBV30 forward primers with a C-beta reverse primer characterized the first two PCR rounds, which lasted 10 cycles each. A single record per CDR3 protein comes from TCRdb applying MiXCR to the multiplex PCR reads. The table includes 47,000 or so distinct CDR3 sequences, roughly 77% detected once. The roughly 19-33 mg bulk tissue piece was not sorted before simultaneous RNA and DNA extraction. Sequencing was carried out using liver tumor tissue from sampling region 3. Subset given: tumor region T3, left-lateral pole. The receptor source for this set is a middle-aged man with primary liver carcinoma and hepatitis B virus infection.

Note on this clonotype: A much larger clone is a single base away; this may be a read error. V is TRBV5-1 and J is TRBJ1-4, with 7 bases lining up with TRBD1. CDR3 length equals 15 residues. Germline assignment: CDR1 SGHRS and CDR2 YFSETQ. V shed 6 bases and J 5 bases; nucleotides not matched to a gene: 10. As DNA, the CDR3 is TGCGCCAGCACCTTCCGGGACAGTAGAAATGAAAAACTGTTTTTT. Translating it yields CASTFRDSRNEKLFF.

Note on this clonotype: Germline is not matched at one junction end, which may reflect a read error. The genes are TRBV12-3 or TRBV12-4 and TRBJ1-5; D is unresolved. The CDR3 is 13 residues long. In nucleotides, the CDR3 is TGTGCCAGCAGTTTGGTGGCAGACCAGCCCCTGCATTTT. Translated: CASSLVADQPLHF.

In the case of this clonotype: A single base separates this from a much larger clone, so it may be a read error. The V gene is TRBV2, the J gene TRBJ2-7; D call uncertain. This CDR3 contains 15 residues. Trimming shortened V by 7 bases and J by 4 bases, and 20 bases separated the two germline ends. Germline CDR1 and CDR2: SNHLY and FYNNEI. The CDR3 protein is CASTYPQVPEYEQYF. The CDR3 DNA sequence: TGTGCCAGCACTTACCCCCAGGTCCCCGAATACGAGCAGTACTTC.